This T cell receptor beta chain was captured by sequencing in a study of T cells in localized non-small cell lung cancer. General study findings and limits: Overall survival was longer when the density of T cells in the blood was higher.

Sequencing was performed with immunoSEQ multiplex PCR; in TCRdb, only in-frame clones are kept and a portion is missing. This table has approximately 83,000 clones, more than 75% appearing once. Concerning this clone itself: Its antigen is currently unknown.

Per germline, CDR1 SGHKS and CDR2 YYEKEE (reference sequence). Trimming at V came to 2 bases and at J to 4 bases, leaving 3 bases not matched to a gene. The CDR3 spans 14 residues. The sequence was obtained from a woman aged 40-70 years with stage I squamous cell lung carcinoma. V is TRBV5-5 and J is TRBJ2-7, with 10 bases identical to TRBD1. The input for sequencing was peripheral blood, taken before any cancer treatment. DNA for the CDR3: TGTGCCAGCAGCTTCCCGGGACAGGGGTACGAGCAGTACTTC. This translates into CASSFPGQGYEQYF.